These 14 T cell receptor beta chains were sequenced from one sample in a study of cytomegalovirus exposure and HLA in healthy donors. The PCR contained 60 Vbeta and 13 Jbeta primers. Produced via immunoSEQ multiplex PCR; TCRdb's table is partial and in-frame only. The data show hundreds of thousands of clones, about 70% seen once. The specimen was PBMCs. These receptors came from a woman aged 30 to 39 in good health and CMV-seronegative.

This clone was seen only a few times. This rearrangement joins TRBV15 to TRBJ2-6; D not certain. Per germline, CDR1 LNHNV and CDR2 YYDKDF (reference sequence). Trimming pared 5 bases from V and 3 bases from J, leaving 8 bases between. The CDR3 is 14 residues long. The CDR3 loop is CATSPLVGANVLTF. CDR3 coding DNA: TGTGCCACCAGCCCCTTAGTTGGGGCCAACGTCCTGACTTTC.

This clone showed up just once. V usage is TRBV6-1 and J usage is TRBJ1-3, with D unresolved. This CDR3 spans 14 amino acids. Germline V lookup: CDR1 MNHNS, CDR2 SASEGT. The ends were cut back, 5 bases at V and 3 bases at J, with 11 bases in the middle. The CDR3 coding sequence is TGTGCCAGCAGTCCGACCGCGGTTGGAAACACCATATATTTT. Encoded protein: CASSPTAVGNTIYF.

This chain links TRBV7-9 with TRBJ1-1; tentative D call: TRBD1 (6 bases). From germline, CDR1 is SEHNR and CDR2 FQNEAQ (reference sequence). V was pared by 5 bases and J by 2 bases, with 15 bases between. The CDR3 has 15 amino acids. Here the CDR3 DNA reads TGTGCCAGCAGCGAGTTGACAGGCTCAAACACTGAAGCTTTCTTT. Its translation is CASSELTGSNTEAFF.

The CDR3 nucleotides read TGTGCCACCAGCAGAGGGGGGGGCGCAGAAGGCTACACCTTC. The encoded protein is CATSRGGGAEGYTF. The chain couples TRBV15 to TRBJ1-2, with D possibly TRBD1 on 6 matching bases. The CDR3 runs to 14 residues. Germline CDR1 LNHNV, CDR2 YYDKDF (reference sequence). Trimming removed 1 base at V and 8 bases at J, with 14 bases between. Full variable domain (missing parts from reference TRBV15 and TRBJ1-2): DAMVIQNPRYQVTQFGKPVTLSCSQTLNHNVMYWYQQKSSQAPKLLFHYYDKDFNNEADTPDNFQSRRPNTSFCFLDIRSPGLGDTAMYLCATSRGGGAEGYTFGSGTRLTVV.

The chain joins TRBV5-8 to TRBJ2-4; TRBD1 matches 9 bases. This CDR3 comprises 14 residues. The V gene end was trimmed by 9 bases and the J gene end by 6 bases; junction bases not matched to a gene: 10. Per germline, CDR1 SGHTS and CDR2 YDEGEE. CDR3 amino acids: CATAPGQGVNIQYF. The CDR3 region has the DNA TGTGCCACCGCACCGGGACAGGGAGTAAACATTCAGTACTTC.

The rearrangement links TRBV11-2 to TRBJ2-1, with 9 bases that match TRBD2. Unmatched junction bases numbered 11, after V lost 10 bases and J lost 7 bases. The CDR3 contains 14 residues. Germline values: CDR1 SGHAT, CDR2 FQNNGV. CDR3 residues: CATRGRGGLNEQFF. CDR3 coding DNA: TGTGCCACTCGGGGGCGGGGGGGCTTGAATGAGCAGTTCTTC.

This sequence joins TRBV5-1 and TRBJ2-7; D call uncertain. CDR3 length equals 14 residues. CDR1 and CDR2 (germline): SGHRS, YFSETQ. The ends were cut back, 0 bases at V and 3 bases at J, with 10 bases in the middle. For the CDR3, the DNA is TGCGCCAGCAGCTTGGCCTCAGACATCTACGAGCAGTACTTC. Translated: CASSLASDIYEQYF.

This clone appeared once. This rearrangement joins TRBV6-5 to TRBJ1-6, with a weak D call TRBD1 (6 bases). The CDR3 consists of 14 residues. CDR1 and CDR2 from the germline V gene are MNHEY and SVGAGI. V was shortened by 7 bases and J by 9 bases, with 16 bases between the two germline ends. The CDR3, as DNA: TGTGCCAGCACCGACAGGCCGAGCGGTTCACCCCTCCACTTT. As protein: CASTDRPSGSPLHF.

J is TRBJ1-2 and V is TRBV6-5; TRBD1 might be the D (5 bases). The CDR3 runs 14 residues. The V gene lost 6 bases and the J gene lost 3 bases, with 14 bases spanning the gap. From germline, CDR1 is MNHEY and CDR2 SVGAGI. CDR3 nucleotide sequence: TGTGCCAGCAGAAAGCAGGGAATCGACTATGGCTACACCTTC. Protein product: CASRKQGIDYGYTF.

CDR3 nucleotides: TGTGCCAGTAGACAGAAGAACACTGAAGCTTTCTTT. It specifies CASRQKNTEAFF. The chain couples TRBV19 to TRBJ1-1, with D hard to call. Germline-derived CDR1 and CDR2 are LNHDA and SQIVND (reference sequence). Trimming left V 6 bases short and J 1 base short, with 6 bases between. This CDR3 has 12 residues.

The V call is TRBV5-6, the J call TRBJ1-2; D perhaps matches TRBD1 (5 bases). The CDR3 extends over 14 amino acids. Trimming shortened V by 0 bases and J by 7 bases, and 13 bases separated the two germline ends. The germline V gene has CDR1 SGHDT and CDR2 YYEEEE. The CDR3 is CASSLERRVSGYTF. In DNA form, the CDR3 reads TGTGCCAGCAGCTTGGAACGCAGGGTTTCTGGCTACACCTTC.

The chain combines TRBV11-1 with TRBJ2-5; 10 bases line up with TRBD1. The J call is uncertain, as TRBJ2-7 better fits the DNA end. The CDR3 loop spans 17 amino acids. Per germline, CDR1 SGHAT and CDR2 FQDESV (reference sequence). CDR3 in DNA: TGTGCCAGCAGCCCCTCCTCGACAGGGGGCCTCCCCTACGAGCAGTACTTC. Translation: CASSPSSTGGLPYEQYF.

This clone has just a few counts. This chain joins TRBV19 and TRBJ2-5; 12 positions agree with TRBD2. The V segment lost 5 bases and the J segment 5 bases; nucleotides outside the gene matches: 9. The CDR3 spans 16 residues. Germline V CDR1 and CDR2: LNHDA, SQIVND (reference sequence). The CDR3 coding sequence is TGTGCCAGTAGTTTCCTACTAGCGGGAGGAGGGGAGACCCAGTACTTC. Translation gives CASSFLLAGGGETQYF.

This chain joins TRBV6-1 and TRBJ1-1; a possible D gene is TRBD1 (6 bases). The germline gives CDR1 MNHNS, CDR2 SASEGT. This CDR3 comprises 15 residues. Trimming pared 6 bases from V and 7 bases from J, leaving 21 bases between. The CDR3 region has the DNA TGTGCCAGCAGATATTCGGGACACCTTGGGGGTGAAGCTTTCTTT. Its protein is CASRYSGHLGGEAFF.